This paragraph reports one TCR beta chain. Additional DNA sequences in this sample encode the identical CDR3. The method was immunoSEQ multiplex PCR; TCRdb's version includes in-frame clones alone and lacks a portion of them. The data show about 200,000 clones, roughly 90% seen once. Germline V gene lookup returns CDR1 SGHAT and CDR2 FQNNGV. J was trimmed by 5 bases and V by 3 bases; bases with no gene match: 1. The CDR3 spans 13 residues. The source of the sample is a study of blood T cell repertoires in COVID-19. As for the study in general: Italy, Spain and the United States were the sources of the convalescent and acute COVID-19 samples.

The receptor was isolated from a woman in her sixties or seventies with acute or convalescent COVID-19. This sequence joins TRBV11-2 and TRBJ1-2; 9 bases line up with TRBD1. Sequencing used peripheral blood. CDR3 loop: CASSLGQGYGYTF. The CDR3 nucleotides read TGTGCCAGCAGCTTGGGACAGGGATATGGCTACACCTTC.